This T cell receptor (beta chain) was sequenced for a study of blood T cell repertoires in COVID-19. At the level of the study: Sample material is recorded as cDNA or gDNA derived from T cells, B-cell-depleted T cells, or PBMCs.

The repertoire was sequenced with immunoSEQ multiplex PCR; TCRdb's copy has only in-frame clones and lacks some. This table holds some 300,000 clones, more than 80% found once. The ends were cut back, 0 bases at V and 14 bases at J, with 11 bases in the middle. This CDR3 has 12 amino acids. Per the germline V gene, CDR1 is LGHDT and CDR2 is YNNKEL (reference sequence). The specimen sequenced was peripheral blood. V and J are TRBV3-1 (or the pseudogene TRBV3-2) and TRBJ2-1; no reliable D call. The TCR sequence derives from a woman aged 45-60 years with COVID-19, enrolled during active disease. CDR3 bases: TGTGCCAGCAGCCAAGAAGCTAAAGTTAAGTTCTTC. Translated, it gives CASSQEAKVKFF.